This T cell receptor (beta chain) was profiled in a study of regulatory T cells in long-lasting Graves disease. Sample time point: newly diagnosed GD, antithyroid drugs for less than 3 months. The authors made the TCR library using RNA they extracted from PBMCs. Study findings and constraints: Persistent Graves' patients had lower TCR diversity than newly diagnosed ones.

This clonotype was observed a few times. Antigen: not known. This CDR3 has 14 amino acids. V was trimmed by 4 bases and J by 1 base, leaving 6 bases between them. Germline CDR1 is SGDLS and CDR2 is YYNGEE. Arm-PCR of CDR3 regions and iRepertoire HTBI primers were used to build TCR beta libraries. TCRdb reprocessed the multiplex PCR reads with MiXCR, giving one entry per CDR3 protein. The data show 300,000 to 450,000 distinct CDR3 sequences, 15% seen once. The sequence was collected from a female donor with Graves disease. This sample comprised peripheral blood mononuclear cells (PBMCs), obtained at new diagnosis, from a patient treated with antithyroid drugs. This sequence joins TRBV9 and TRBJ1-6; weak D call: TRBD1 (6 bases). The CDR3 nucleotides read TGTGCCAGCAGCAGGGGGTCCTATAATTCACCCCTCCACTTT. It is translated as CASSRGSYNSPLHF.